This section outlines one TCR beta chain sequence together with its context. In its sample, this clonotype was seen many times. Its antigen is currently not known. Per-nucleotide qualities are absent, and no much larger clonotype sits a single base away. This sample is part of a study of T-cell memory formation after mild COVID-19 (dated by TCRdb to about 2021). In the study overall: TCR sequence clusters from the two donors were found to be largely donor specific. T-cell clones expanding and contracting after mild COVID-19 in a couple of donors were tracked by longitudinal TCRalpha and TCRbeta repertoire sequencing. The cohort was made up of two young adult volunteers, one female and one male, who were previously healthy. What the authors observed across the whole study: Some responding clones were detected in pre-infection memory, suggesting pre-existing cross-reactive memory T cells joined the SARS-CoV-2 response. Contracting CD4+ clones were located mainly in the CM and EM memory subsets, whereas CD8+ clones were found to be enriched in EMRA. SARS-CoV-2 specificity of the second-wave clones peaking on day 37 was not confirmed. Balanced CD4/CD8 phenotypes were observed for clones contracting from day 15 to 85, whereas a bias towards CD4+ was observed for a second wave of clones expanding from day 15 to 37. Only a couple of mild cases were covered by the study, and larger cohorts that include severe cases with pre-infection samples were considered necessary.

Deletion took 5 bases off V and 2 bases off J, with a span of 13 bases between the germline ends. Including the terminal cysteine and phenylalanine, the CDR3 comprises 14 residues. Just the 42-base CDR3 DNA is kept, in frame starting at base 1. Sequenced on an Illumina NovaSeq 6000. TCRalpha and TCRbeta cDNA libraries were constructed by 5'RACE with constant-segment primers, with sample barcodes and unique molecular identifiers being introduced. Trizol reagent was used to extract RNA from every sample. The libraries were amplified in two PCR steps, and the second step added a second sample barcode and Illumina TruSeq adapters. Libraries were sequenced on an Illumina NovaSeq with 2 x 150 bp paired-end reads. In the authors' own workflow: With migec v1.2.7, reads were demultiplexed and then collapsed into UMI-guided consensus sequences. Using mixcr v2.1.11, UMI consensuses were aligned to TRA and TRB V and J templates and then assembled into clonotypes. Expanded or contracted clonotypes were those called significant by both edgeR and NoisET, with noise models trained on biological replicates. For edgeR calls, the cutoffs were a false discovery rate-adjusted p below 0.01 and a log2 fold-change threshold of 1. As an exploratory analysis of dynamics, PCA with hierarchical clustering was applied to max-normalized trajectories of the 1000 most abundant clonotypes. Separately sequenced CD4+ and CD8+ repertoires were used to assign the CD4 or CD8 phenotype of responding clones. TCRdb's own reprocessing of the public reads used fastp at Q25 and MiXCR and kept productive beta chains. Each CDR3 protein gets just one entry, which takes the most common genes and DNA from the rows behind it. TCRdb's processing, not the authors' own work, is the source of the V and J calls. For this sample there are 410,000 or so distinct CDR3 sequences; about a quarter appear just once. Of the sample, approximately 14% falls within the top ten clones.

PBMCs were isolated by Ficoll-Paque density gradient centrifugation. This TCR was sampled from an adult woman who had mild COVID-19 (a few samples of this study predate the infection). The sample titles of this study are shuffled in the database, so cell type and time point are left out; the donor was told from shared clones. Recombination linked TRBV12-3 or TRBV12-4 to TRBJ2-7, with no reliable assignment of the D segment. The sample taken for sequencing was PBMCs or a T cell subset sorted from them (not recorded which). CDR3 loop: CASSLFGGTYEQYF. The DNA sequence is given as TGTGCCAGCAGTCTCTTTGGTGGGACCTACGAGCAGTACTTC.